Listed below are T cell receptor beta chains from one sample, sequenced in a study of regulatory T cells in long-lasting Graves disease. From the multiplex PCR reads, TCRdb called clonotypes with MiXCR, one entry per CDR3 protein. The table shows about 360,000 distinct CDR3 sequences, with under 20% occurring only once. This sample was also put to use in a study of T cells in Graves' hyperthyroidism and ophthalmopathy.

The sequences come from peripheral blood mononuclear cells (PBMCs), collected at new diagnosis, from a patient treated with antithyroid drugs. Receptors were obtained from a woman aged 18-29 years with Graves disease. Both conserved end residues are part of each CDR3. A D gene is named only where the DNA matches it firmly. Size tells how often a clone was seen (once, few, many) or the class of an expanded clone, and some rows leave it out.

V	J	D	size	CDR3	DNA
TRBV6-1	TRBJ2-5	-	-	CASSNNRETQYF	TGTGCCAGCAGTAATAATCGGGAGACCCAGTACTTC
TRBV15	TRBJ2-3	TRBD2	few	CATSREILAGSDTQYF	TGTGCCACCAGCAGAGAAATTCTAGCGGGGTCAGATACGCAGTATTTT
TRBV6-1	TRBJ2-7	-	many	CASSRANYEQYF	TGTGCCAGCAGTCGGGCTAACTACGAGCAGTACTTC
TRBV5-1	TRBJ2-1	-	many	CASRGGNEQFF	TGTGCCAGCAGGGGGGGCAATGAGCAGTTCTTC
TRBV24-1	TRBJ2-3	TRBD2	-	CASGGGDTQYF	TGTGCCAGCGGCGGGGGAGATACGCAGTATTTT
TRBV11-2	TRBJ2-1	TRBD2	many	CASSLVASGSFYNEQFF	TGTGCCAGCAGCTTAGTGGCTAGCGGGAGTTTCTACAATGAGCAGTTCTTC
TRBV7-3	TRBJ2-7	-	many	CASSLGQPYEQYF	TGTGCCAGCAGCTTAGGACAGCCCTACGAGCAGTACTTC
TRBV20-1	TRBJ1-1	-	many	CSASTGHTEAFF	TGCAGTGCTAGTACGGGGCACACTGAAGCTTTCTTT
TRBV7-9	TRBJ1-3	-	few	CASSFISDRAIYF	TGTGCCAGCAGCTTTATCTCCGACAGAGCCATATATTTT
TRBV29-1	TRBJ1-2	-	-	CSVLAMASGYTF	TGCAGCGTCCTTGCAATGGCCTCTGGCTACACCTTC
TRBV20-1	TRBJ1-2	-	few	CSARVPSDYGYTF	TGCAGTGCTAGGGTCCCGTCGGACTATGGCTACACCTTC
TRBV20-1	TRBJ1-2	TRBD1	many	CSALPGTAYGYTF	TGCAGTGCTCTACCAGGGACAGCATATGGCTACACCTTC
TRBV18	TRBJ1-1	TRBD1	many	CASSKKTGGAMNTEAFF	TGTGCCAGCTCAAAAAAGACAGGGGGAGCAATGAACACTGAAGCTTTCTTT
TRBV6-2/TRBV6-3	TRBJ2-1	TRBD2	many	CASSYSWLAAPSNEQFF	TGTGCCAGCAGTTACAGCTGGCTAGCGGCCCCCAGCAATGAGCAGTTCTTC
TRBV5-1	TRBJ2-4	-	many	CASSLAGLGDLAKNIQYF	TGCGCCAGCAGCTTGGCCGGCCTGGGGGACTTAGCCAAAAACATTCAGTACTTC
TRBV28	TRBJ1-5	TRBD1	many	CASSAPGTGVYFGQPQHF	TGTGCCAGCAGTGCCCCCGGGACAGGGGTCTATTTTGGTCAGCCCCAGCATTTT
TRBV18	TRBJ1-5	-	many	CASSPSQDQPQHF	TGTGCCAGCTCACCGTCACAGGATCAGCCCCAGCATTTT
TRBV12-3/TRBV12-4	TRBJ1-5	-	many	CASSLSEGAPQHF	TGTGCCAGCAGTTTATCGGAGGGAGCTCCCCAGCATTTT
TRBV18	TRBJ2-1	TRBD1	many	CASSDRDRINYNEQFF	TGTGCCAGCTCAGACCGGGACAGGATAAACTACAATGAGCAGTTCTTC
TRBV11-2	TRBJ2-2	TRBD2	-	CASSLAGWLAGAWNTGELFF	TGTGCCAGCAGCTTAGCGGGTTGGCTAGCGGGGGCTTGGAACACCGGGGAGCTGTTTTTT
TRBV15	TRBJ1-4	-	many	CATSRDLDSNEKLFF	TGTGCCACCAGCAGAGATCTGGATAGTAATGAAAAACTGTTTTTT
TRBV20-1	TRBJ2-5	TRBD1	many	CSASLGTGEETQYF	TGCAGTGCTAGTCTCGGGACAGGGGAAGAGACCCAGTACTTC
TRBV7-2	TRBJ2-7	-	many	CASSLTGLSHEQYF	TGTGCCAGCAGCCTGACGGGACTCTCCCACGAGCAGTACTTC
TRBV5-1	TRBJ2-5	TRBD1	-	CASSPSGQRGETQYF	TGCGCCAGCAGCCCCTCGGGACAGAGGGGAGAGACCCAGTACTTC
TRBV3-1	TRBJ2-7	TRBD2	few	CASSDTGTTNYEQYF	TGTGCCAGCAGTGACACCGGGACTACGAACTACGAGCAGTACTTC
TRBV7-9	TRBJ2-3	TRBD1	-	CASSLQTGPGDTQYF	TGTGCCAGCAGCTTGCAGACAGGGCCGGGAGATACGCAGTATTTT
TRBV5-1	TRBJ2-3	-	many	CASSLTPATTDTQYF	TGCGCCAGCAGCTTGACCCCCGCTACCACAGATACGCAGTATTTT
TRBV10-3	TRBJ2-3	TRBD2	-	CAISDEAGTARSSTDTQYF	TGTGCCATCAGTGATGAAGCGGGGACCGCCCGAAGTAGCACAGATACGCAGTATTTT
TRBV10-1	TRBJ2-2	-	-	CASSAGSGTGELFF	TGCGCCAGCAGTGCCGGGAGTGGCACCGGGGAGCTGTTTTTT
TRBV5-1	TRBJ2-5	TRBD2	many	CASSLGGSGGQETQYF	TGCGCCAGCAGCTTGGGAGGTAGCGGGGGACAAGAGACCCAGTACTTC
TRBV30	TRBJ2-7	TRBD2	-	CAWSLAGFGNEQYF	TGTGCCTGGAGCCTAGCGGGATTTGGCAACGAGCAGTACTTC
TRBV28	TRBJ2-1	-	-	CASSLTVGEQFF	TGTGCCAGCAGCCTGACAGTGGGTGAGCAGTTCTTC
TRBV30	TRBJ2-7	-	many	CAWRRETYEQYF	TGTGCCTGGCGGCGGGAAACCTACGAGCAGTACTTC
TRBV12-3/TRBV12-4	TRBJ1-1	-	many	CASSFRQPNTEAFF	TGTGCCAGCAGTTTTAGACAGCCGAACACTGAAGCTTTCTTT
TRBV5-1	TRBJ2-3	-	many	CASNLQGGGADTQYF	TGCGCCAGCAACCTACAGGGTGGGGGGGCAGATACGCAGTATTTT